The subject of this entry is one T cell receptor (beta chain). The entry originates in a study of blood T cell repertoires in COVID-19. The table came from immunoSEQ multiplex PCR; TCRdb's copy has only in-frame clones and leaves some out. The top ten clones hold under 9% of a sample with 240,000 or so clones, more than 75% of them seen once. Sequenced sample: peripheral blood. This receptor was identified in a woman in her seventies with active or convalescent COVID-19.

The CDR3 here is CASRSGTGRVGELFF. The CDR3, as DNA: TGTGCCAGCAGGTCCGGGACAGGGAGAGTCGGGGAGCTGTTTTTT. The chain combines TRBV6-5 with TRBJ2-2; 9 positions agree with TRBD1. Losses at the gene ends were 6 bases for V and 7 bases for J; bases not matched to a gene: 9. In germline, CDR1 is MNHEY, CDR2 SVGAGI. This CDR3 comprises 15 residues.